This T cell receptor beta chain is drawn from a study of T cells in Graves' hyperthyroidism and ophthalmopathy (dated by TCRdb to the late 2010s). About the study as a whole: Peripheral blood was collected at initial diagnosis, before any treatment. Once sampling was done, hyperthyroidism patients were given methimazole at a starting dose of 30 mg daily, whereas ophthalmopathy patients were given high-dose intravenous methylprednisolone. Prospective prediction of ophthalmopathy was tested in an independent validation cohort of 18 to 20 hyperthyroidism patients and approximately 17 patients who later progressed to ophthalmopathy. According to the paper, TCR Vbeta CDR3 sequencing was carried out on 135 peripheral blood samples, which came from approximately 43 ophthalmopathy, approximately 78 hyperthyroidism and roughly 17 progressor patients. In more than 5 Graves' hyperthyroidism patients, the study also compared T-cell repertoires from thyroid tissue with T-cell repertoires from blood. TCR V-J signatures able to tell the groups apart were searched for in a discovery cohort of 95 or so patients, of whom approximately 40 had Graves' ophthalmopathy and around 56 had stable Graves' hyperthyroidism. For training and testing, the 110 or so patients in the discovery cohort were randomly divided in a 7:3 ratio.

Amplification of TCR beta CDR3 regions was carried out from RNA transcripts. The TCR CDR3 was subjected to a first round of RT-PCR using the HTBI primer set and the Qiagen OneStep RT-PCR kit. A second multiplex PCR round built the libraries, followed by size selection and purification. Libraries were sequenced paired-end with 100 bp reads on an Illumina HiSeq2000. Per the source publication's procedure: Raw data were processed with SOAPnuke, discarding reads with adapters, uncalled bases, mean Phred below 15, or no exact constant-primer or identifier match. High-quality paired reads were merged with COPE v1.2.5, and unique nucleotide sequences were defined as clonotypes. Clonotypes were aligned to IMGT TRBV, TRBD and TRBJ reference segments using MiTCR v1.1. The analysis included only V-J combinations with a frequency above 0.0001, which together covered around 99% of the repertoires. The TCS score was defined as F50 (clonal expansion) divided by E x V (chaos), with BLOSUM62-based TCRdist calculated between CDR3 peptides within each V-J. Welch's t-statistics and random forest reduced 500 to 550 V-J features to roughly 13, which were used in a naive Bayes classifier (R e1071). Through fastp at Q25 and MiXCR, TCRdb rebuilt clones from the public reads, retaining in-frame beta chains. Every entry covers one CDR3 protein and lists the most common genes and DNA from its rows. Clone size and V and J calls follow TCRdb, not the original study. Recorded for this sample are around 600,000 distinct CDR3 sequences; over 12% of them occurred a single time. The ten largest clones represent roughly 7% of the sample.

This clonotype was detected many times. The clone's antigen remains unknown. Base qualities were left out, and no much larger clone turns up one base away. Spanning cysteine to phenylalanine, the CDR3 consists of 16 amino acids. Of the read, only the CDR3 DNA is kept; its 48 bases are in frame from base 1. CDR1 SQVTM and CDR2 ANQGSEA were looked up in the germline V gene. Trimming accounts for 4 bases at V and 7 bases at J, while the number of junction bases matched to no gene is 17. Ophthalmopathy patients had moderately to severely active disease, Clinical Activity Score of at least 3, NOSPECS grade of at least 4, and duration under 3 months. The study excluded patients with uncontrolled infections, other autoimmune diseases, pregnancy or lactation. Diagnoses were established on the basis of clinical symptoms, serum thyroxine and TRAb, thyroid ultrasound, and orbital computed tomography. PBMCs were isolated from more than 8 ml of fresh peripheral blood by Ficoll-Paque density gradient centrifugation. Total RNA was extracted using Trizol reagent, and RNA quality was assessed on an Agilent 2100 Bioanalyzer.

Overall study outcomes, separate from this receptor: In validation, the model predicted progression to ophthalmopathy with 55% to 71% sensitivity and approximately 74% specificity, a median of around six months before onset. Most expanded thyroid clonotypes (frequency above 0.001) were also detected in blood, suggesting blood repertoires may reflect thyroid immune responses. Ophthalmopathy was separated from stable hyperthyroidism by a 13 V-J signature model, with 85% to 90% sensitivity and about 81% specificity obtained in cross-validation and 80%/75% obtained in testing. No statistical method was used to fix the sample size in advance, and group allocation was not hidden from the investigators.

This sequence originates from a woman aged 18-35 years with Graves' ophthalmopathy. The rearranged segments are TRBV29-1 and TRBJ1-1, with 8 junctional bases fitting TRBD1. The sequenced sample consisted of blood. CDR3 loop: CSVVPSGTGNRGEAFF. The bases are TGCAGCGTTGTCCCTTCCGGGACAGGAAATCGCGGTGAAGCTTTCTTT.